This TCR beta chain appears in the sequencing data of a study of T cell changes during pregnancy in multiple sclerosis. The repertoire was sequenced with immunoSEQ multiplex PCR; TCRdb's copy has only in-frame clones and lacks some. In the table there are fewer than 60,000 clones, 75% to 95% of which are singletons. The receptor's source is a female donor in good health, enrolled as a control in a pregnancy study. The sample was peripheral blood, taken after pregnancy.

The CDR3 is CASSPLGQGNYGYTF. The CDR3 DNA sequence: TGTGCCAGCAGCCCGCTGGGACAGGGAAACTATGGCTACACCTTC. The V and J genes are TRBV11-2 and TRBJ1-2, with 9 bases fitting TRBD1. From germline, CDR1 is SGHAT and CDR2 FQNNGV. This CDR3 is built from 15 residues. V gave up 5 bases and J gave up 2 bases; unmatched junction bases: 6.